This T cell receptor beta chain was captured by sequencing in a study of blood T cell repertoires in COVID-19. About the research overall: Collection of acute and convalescent COVID-19 samples took place in the United States, Italy and Spain. PBMCs, B-cell-depleted T cells, or T cells provided the cDNA or gDNA that made up the material.

As originally analysed: Estimation of nucleated cell counts was performed using reference gene primer amplification. Produced via immunoSEQ multiplex PCR; TCRdb's table is partial and in-frame only. The V and J calls and clone size are taken from that table; D and trimming were inferred from the DNA. The sample records about 160,000 clones, 85% being singletons. The V segment lost 5 bases and the J segment 1 base; nucleotides outside the gene matches: 7. The CDR3 has 15 residues. Germline values: CDR1 SGHTA, CDR2 FQGNSA. The sample was peripheral blood. The source of this sequence is a human donor with acute or convalescent COVID-19. The donor label of this sample is uncertain. The J gene is TRBJ1-1, the V gene TRBV7-2, with 7 nucleotides matching TRBD1. The CDR3: CASSQTGDKNTEAFF. For the CDR3, the DNA is TGTGCCAGCAGCCAAACAGGGGATAAGAACACTGAAGCTTTCTTT. Drawing the rest from reference TRBV7-2 and TRBJ1-1, the complete variable domain is GAGVSQSPSNKVTEKGKDVELRCDPISGHTALYWYRQSLGQGLEFLIYFQGNSAPDKSGLPSDRFSAERTGGSVSTLTIQRTQQEDSAVYLCASSQTGDKNTEAFFGQGTRLTVV.